By share, the clone carrying this T cell receptor beta chain counts as medium-sized. Regarding time point: sample taken at primary tumor resection. The source of the sample is a study of spatial heterogeneity in lung cancer. Germline CDR1 LGHNA, CDR2 YSLEER. The V and J ends lost 4 bases and 0 bases respectively, with 10 bases between them. This CDR3 has 15 amino acids. Using its own MiXCR run on the 5' RACE reads, TCRdb lists one record per CDR3 protein. The sample lists 20,000 to 30,000 distinct CDR3 sequences, less than 6% occurring once. The specimen comprised PBMCs, sampled at surgery. The J gene is TRBJ1-5, the V gene TRBV4-3, with D possibly being TRBD1 (5 bases). This receptor was taken from a male donor with early-stage non-small cell lung cancer. The CDR3 DNA is TGCGCCAGCAGCCGAGACAGTCATAGCAATCAGCCCCAGCATTTT. Its protein is CASSRDSHSNQPQHF.